The TCR beta chain under discussion was sequenced for a study of blood T cell repertoires in COVID-19. Across the whole study: The United States, Italy and Spain were the sources of the acute and convalescent COVID-19 samples. Sample material is recorded as cDNA or gDNA derived from T cells, B-cell-depleted T cells, or PBMCs.

In the authors' workflow: Quantification of nucleated cells was approximated via reference gene primer amplification. Clones were read by immunoSEQ multiplex PCR, and TCRdb kept only the in-frame ones, dropping some. The V and J calls and clone size come from that table; D and trimming were worked out from the DNA. The sample holds fewer than 300,000 clones, approximately 80% seen once. This clone came up a few times. The sequenced material came from peripheral blood. The TCR comes from a woman aged 55 to 70 with active or convalescent COVID-19.

The DNA of the CDR3 is TGTGCCAGCACTACAGGGGAGGTTGGCACTGAAGCTTTCTTT. Its translation is CASTTGEVGTEAFF. The chain carries TRBV6-5 and TRBJ1-1; 7 bases map to TRBD1. V lost 7 bases and J lost 4; bases outside the gene matches: 9. The CDR3 sequence is 14 residues long. The germline CDR1 and CDR2 sequences are MNHEY and SVGAGI.